The subject of this entry is one T cell receptor (beta chain). The target antigen is unknown. Other DNA sequences in this sample translate to the same CDR3. A sort by CD45RO/CCR7/CD25/CD127/CD95/CD27 yielded CD4+ naive, central memory, regulatory and stem cell-like memory cells. CDR1 SNHLY and CDR2 FYNNEI come from the germline V gene. The CDR3 length is 17 residues. Trimming at V came to 6 bases and at J to 1 base, leaving 5 bases not matched to a gene. The data originate from a study of beta chain features in type 1 diabetes. Overall study context: Investigators examined roughly 99,000,000 sorted cells across all samples. Whole-study results and caveats: Shorter TCRB CDR3s, moderately but significantly so, marked every one of the four CD4+ subsets in Type 1 diabetes patients.

Every isolated RNA sample was fully reverse transcribed, so sequencing captured expressed TCRB transcripts. Approximately 4 million reads was the average for naive, central memory and regulatory T cell samples. TCRdb's table, derived via immunoSEQ multiplex PCR, lists solely in-frame clones and lacks some. The sample carries about 390,000 clones, roughly 9.8% recorded once. This receptor was obtained from a man aged 25-45 years with type 1 diabetes. The specimen was central memory CD4+ T cells from blood. The genes are TRBV2 and TRBJ2-6; 11 positions agree with TRBD1. The CDR3 loop reads CASSPGTGGSGANVLTF. In DNA, the CDR3 is TGTGCCAGCAGCCCCGGGACAGGGGGATCTGGGGCCAACGTCCTGACTTTC.